This TCR beta chain was identified during a study of CD8 T cells in ankylosing spondylitis. This clonotype was counted only a few times. This CDR3 is built from 13 residues. The germline CDR1 and CDR2 sequences are SEHNR and FQNEAQ (reference sequence). Trimming removed 5 bases at V and 2 bases at J, with 7 bases between. In TCRdb, the 5' RACE reads were re-called with MiXCR into one record per CDR3 protein. The profile shows 200,000 to 250,000 distinct CDR3 sequences, roughly 25% of them singletons. The sequenced sample was blood, either unsorted or a sorted T cell fraction (not recorded which). The chain has TRBV7-9 and TRBJ1-3; D is uncertain. This clonotype was obtained from a male donor with ankylosing spondylitis or in good health (not recorded which). The CDR3 spells CASSKGAGNTIYF. CDR3 bases: TGTGCCAGCAGCAAGGGTGCTGGAAACACCATATATTTT.